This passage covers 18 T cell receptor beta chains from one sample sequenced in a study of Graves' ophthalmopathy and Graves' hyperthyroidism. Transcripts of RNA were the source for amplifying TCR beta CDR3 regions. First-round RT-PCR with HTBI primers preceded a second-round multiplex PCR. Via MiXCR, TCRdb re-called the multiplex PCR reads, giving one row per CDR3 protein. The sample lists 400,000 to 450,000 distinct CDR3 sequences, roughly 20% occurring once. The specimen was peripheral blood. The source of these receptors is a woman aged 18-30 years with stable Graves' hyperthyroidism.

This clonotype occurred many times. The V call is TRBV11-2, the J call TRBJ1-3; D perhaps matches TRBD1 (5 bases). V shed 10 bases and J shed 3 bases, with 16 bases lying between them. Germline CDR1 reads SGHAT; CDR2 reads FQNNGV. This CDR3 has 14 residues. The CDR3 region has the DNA TGTGCCACTCGCCTCGGGACCCGTGGAAACACCATATATTTT. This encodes CATRLGTRGNTIYF. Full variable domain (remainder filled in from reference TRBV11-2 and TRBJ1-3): EAGVAQSPRYKIIEKRQSVAFWCNPISGHATLYWYQQILGQGPKLLIQFQNNGVVDDSQLPKDRFSAERLKGVDSTLKIQPAKLEDSAVYLCATRLGTRGNTIYFGEGSWLTVV.

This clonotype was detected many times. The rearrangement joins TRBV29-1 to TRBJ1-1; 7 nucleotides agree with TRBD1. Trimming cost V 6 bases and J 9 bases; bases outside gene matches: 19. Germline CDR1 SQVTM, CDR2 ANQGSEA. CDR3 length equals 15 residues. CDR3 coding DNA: TGCAGCGTCGTACCTATCCCCGGGACAGTGCCCAAAGCTTTCTTT. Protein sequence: CSVVPIPGTVPKAFF. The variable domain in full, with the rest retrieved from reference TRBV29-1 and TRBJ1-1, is SAVISQKPSRDICQRGTSLTIQCQVDSQVTMMFWYRQQPGQSLTLIATANQGSEATYESGFVIDKFPISRPNLTFSTLTVSNMSPEDSSIYLCSVVPIPGTVPKAFFGQGTRLTVV.

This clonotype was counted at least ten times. CDR3 region: CASSSGIAVNTEAFF. In DNA form, the CDR3 reads TGTGCCAGCAGTTCAGGCATTGCCGTAAACACTGAAGCTTTCTTT. The chain carries TRBV6-2 or TRBV6-3 and TRBJ1-1; D ambiguous. Germline V gene lookup returns CDR1 MNHEY and CDR2 SVGEGT. The ends were cut back, 4 bases at V and 2 bases at J, with 14 bases in the middle. The CDR3 has 15 residues.

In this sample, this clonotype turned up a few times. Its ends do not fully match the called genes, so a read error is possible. The CDR3 here is CASSLVGRSRNIKYF. In nucleotides, the CDR3 is TGTGCCAGCAGCTTAGTGGGCAGGTCGAGAAACATTAAGTACTTC. The chain links TRBV7-2 to TRBJ2-4; the D is unclear. CDR1 and CDR2 (germline): SGHTA, FQGNSA. This CDR3 spans 15 amino acids.

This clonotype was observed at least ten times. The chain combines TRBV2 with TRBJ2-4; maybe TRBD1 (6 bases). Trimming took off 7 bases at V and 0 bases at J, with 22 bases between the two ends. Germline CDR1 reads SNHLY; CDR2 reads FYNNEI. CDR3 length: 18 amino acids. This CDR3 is CASMDHRDTFLAKNIQYF. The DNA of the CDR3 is TGTGCCAGCATGGATCACCGGGACACATTCTTAGCCAAAAACATTCAGTACTTC. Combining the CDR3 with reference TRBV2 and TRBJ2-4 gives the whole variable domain EPEVTQTPSHQVTQMGQEVILRCVPISNHLYFYWYRQILGQKVEFLVSFYNNEISEKSEIFDDQFSVERPDGSNFTLKIRSTKLEDSAMYFCASMDHRDTFLAKNIQYFGAGTRLSVL.

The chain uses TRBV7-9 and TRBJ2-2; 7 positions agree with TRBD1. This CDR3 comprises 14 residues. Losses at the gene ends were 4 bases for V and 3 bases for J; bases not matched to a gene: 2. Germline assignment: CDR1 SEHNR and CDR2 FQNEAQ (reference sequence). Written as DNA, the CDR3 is TGTGCCAGCAGCTCCGACAGGGACACCGGGGAGCTGTTTTTT. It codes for CASSSDRDTGELFF.

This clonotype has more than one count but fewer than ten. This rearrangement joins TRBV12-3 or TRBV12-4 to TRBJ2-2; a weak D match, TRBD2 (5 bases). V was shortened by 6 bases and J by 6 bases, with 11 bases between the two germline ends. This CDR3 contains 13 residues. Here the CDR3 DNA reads TGTGCCAGCAGATCGGACTCACCCGGGGAGCTGTTTTTT. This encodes CASRSDSPGELFF.

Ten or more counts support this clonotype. CDR3 coding DNA: TGTGCCAGCATCAGGACTAGCATCTACGAGCAGTACTTC. This encodes CASIRTSIYEQYF. The chain recombines TRBV2 with TRBJ2-7; TRBD2 matches at 8 bases. CDR1 and CDR2 (germline): SNHLY, FYNNEI. The CDR3 is 13 residues long. The junction had 5 bases not matched to a gene; V was cut back by 7 bases and J by 3 bases.

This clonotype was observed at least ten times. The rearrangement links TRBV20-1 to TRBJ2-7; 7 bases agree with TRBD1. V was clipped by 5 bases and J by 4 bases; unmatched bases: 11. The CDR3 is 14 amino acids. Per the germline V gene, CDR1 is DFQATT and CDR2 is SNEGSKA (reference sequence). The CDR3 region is CSAPLTGNDYEQYF. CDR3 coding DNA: TGCAGTGCTCCTTTGACAGGGAACGATTACGAGCAGTACTTC.

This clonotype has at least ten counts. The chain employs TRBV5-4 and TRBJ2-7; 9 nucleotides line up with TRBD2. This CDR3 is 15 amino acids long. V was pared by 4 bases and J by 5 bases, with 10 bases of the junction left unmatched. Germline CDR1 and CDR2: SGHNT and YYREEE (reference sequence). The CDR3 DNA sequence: TGTGCCAGCAGCGGAACTGGACTAGCGAGGCACGAGCAGTACTTC. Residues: CASSGTGLARHEQYF.

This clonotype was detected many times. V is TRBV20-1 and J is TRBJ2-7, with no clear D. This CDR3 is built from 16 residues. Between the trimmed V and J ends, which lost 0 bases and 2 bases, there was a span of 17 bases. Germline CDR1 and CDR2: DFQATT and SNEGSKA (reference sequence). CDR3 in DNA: TGCAGTGCTAGAGATCGTTTCGGCGTACGAACCTACGAGCAGTACTTC. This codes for CSARDRFGVRTYEQYF.

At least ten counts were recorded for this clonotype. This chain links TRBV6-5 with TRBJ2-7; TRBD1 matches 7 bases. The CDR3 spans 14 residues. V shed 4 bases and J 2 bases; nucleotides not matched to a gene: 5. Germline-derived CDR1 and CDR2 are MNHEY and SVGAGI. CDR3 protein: CASSSSGTAYEQYF. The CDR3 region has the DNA TGTGCCAGCAGTTCATCCGGGACAGCCTACGAGCAGTACTTC.

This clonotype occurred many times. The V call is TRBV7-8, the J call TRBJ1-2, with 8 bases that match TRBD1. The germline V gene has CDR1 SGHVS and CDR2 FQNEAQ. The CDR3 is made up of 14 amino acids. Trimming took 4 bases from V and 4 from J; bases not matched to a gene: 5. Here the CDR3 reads CASSSDRDGYGYTF. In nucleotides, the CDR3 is TGTGCCAGCAGCTCGGACAGGGACGGCTATGGCTACACCTTC. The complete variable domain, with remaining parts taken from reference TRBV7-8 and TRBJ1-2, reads GAGVSQSPRYKVAKRGQDVALRCDPISGHVSLFWYQQALGQGPEFLTYFQNEAQLDKSGLPSDRFFAERPEGSVSTLKIQRTQQEDSAVYLCASSSDRDGYGYTFGSGTRLTVV.

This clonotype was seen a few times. CDR3: CASKSYADRDYEQYF. In nucleotides, the CDR3 is TGTGCCAGCAAAAGCTACGCAGACAGGGACTACGAGCAGTACTTC. The chain joins TRBV6-1 to TRBJ2-7; 7 bases match TRBD1. The V and J ends lost 7 bases and 3 bases, in that order; junction bases with no gene match: 12. The CDR3 spans 15 residues. The germline CDR1 and CDR2 sequences are MNHNS and SASEGT.

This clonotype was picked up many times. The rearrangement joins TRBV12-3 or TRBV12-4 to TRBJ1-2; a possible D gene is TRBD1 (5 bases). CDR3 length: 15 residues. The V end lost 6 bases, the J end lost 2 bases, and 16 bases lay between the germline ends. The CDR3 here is CASSPTDSWNYGYTF. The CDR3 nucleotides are TGTGCCAGCAGCCCAACCGACAGCTGGAACTATGGCTACACCTTC.

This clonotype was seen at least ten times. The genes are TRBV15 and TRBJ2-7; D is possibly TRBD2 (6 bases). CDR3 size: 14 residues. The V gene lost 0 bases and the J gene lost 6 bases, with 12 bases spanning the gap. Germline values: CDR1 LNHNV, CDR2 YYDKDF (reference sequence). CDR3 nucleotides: TGTGCCACCAGCAGAGACGGGACTGTGGGCGAGCAGTACTTC. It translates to CATSRDGTVGEQYF.

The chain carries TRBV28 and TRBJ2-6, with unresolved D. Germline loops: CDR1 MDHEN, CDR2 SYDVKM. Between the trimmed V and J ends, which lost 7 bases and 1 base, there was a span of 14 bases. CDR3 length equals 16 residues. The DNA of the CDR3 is TGTGCCAGCACCGATCATTGGAGTTCTGGGGCCAACGTCCTGACTTTC. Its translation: CASTDHWSSGANVLTF.

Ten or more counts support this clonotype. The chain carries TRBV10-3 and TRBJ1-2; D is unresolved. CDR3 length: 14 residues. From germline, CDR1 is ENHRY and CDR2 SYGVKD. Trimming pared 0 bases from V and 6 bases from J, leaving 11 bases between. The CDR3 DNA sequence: TGTGCCATCAGTGAGTCTAGGACGGAAGATGGCTACACCTTC. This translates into CAISESRTEDGYTF.